One and the same sample provided the 32 T cell receptor beta chains below, sequenced in a study of radiation and T cells in renal cell carcinoma. Using immunoSEQ multiplex PCR, the repertoire was profiled, and TCRdb retains in-frame clones only, with some absent. The sample lists 95,000 to 150,000 clones, roughly four fifths occurring once. Time point defined: baseline pretreatment blood. Noted treatment: 15 Gy SBRT to primary tumor, nephrectomy 4 weeks later. The sequencing used blood, collected from a patient whose treatment included radiotherapy and nephrectomy. These receptors came from a woman in her sixties with renal cell carcinoma.

In this sample, this clone turned up a few times. The rearrangement uses TRBV7-8 and TRBJ2-1; 10 bases map to TRBD2. Germline V lookup: CDR1 SGHVS, CDR2 FQNEAQ. This CDR3 region has 14 residues. V shed 3 bases, J shed 9 bases, and the junction held 5 bases outside the gene matches. CDR3 in DNA: TGTGCCAGCAGCTTCGCTAGCGGGAGAACTGAGCAGTTCTTC. Translating gives CASSFASGRTEQFF.

The V gene is TRBV7-6, the J gene TRBJ2-1, with D hard to call. The V and J ends lost 3 bases and 9 bases respectively, with 9 bases between them. Germline V gives CDR1 SGHVS, CDR2 FNYEAQ. The CDR3 totals 12 residues. Written as DNA, the CDR3 is TGTGCCAGCAGCTTCCCTAGAAGTGAGCAGTTCTTC. Translating it yields CASSFPRSEQFF.

This chain links TRBV6-5 with TRBJ1-3, with TRBD1 matching 10 bases. V trimming: 5 bases; J trimming: 7 bases; junction bases outside the gene matches: 8. Germline V lookup: CDR1 MNHEY, CDR2 SVGAGI. This CDR3 has 15 residues. This chain's CDR3 is CASSRGTTGGNTIYF. The CDR3, as DNA: TGTGCCAGCAGTCGAGGAACGACAGGGGGCAACACCATATATTTT.

This chain joins TRBV11-2 and TRBJ2-3, with no clear D. With 5 bases removed from V and 1 base from J, the gap between germline ends came to 10 bases. The CDR3 runs 14 residues. Germline CDR1 reads SGHAT; CDR2 reads FQNNGV. The CDR3 region is CASSRASGTDTQYF. The CDR3 DNA reads as TGTGCCAGCAGCCGCGCAAGTGGCACAGATACGCAGTATTTT.

The V and J genes are TRBV29-1 and TRBJ1-1; 7 positions agree with TRBD1. Germline assignment: CDR1 SQVTM and CDR2 ANQGSEA. V lost 7 bases to trimming and J lost 3 bases; unmatched junction nucleotides: 5. This CDR3 is 12 amino acids long. CDR3 in DNA: TGCAGCGCCATGGACAGGCACACTGAAGCTTTCTTT. Translation: CSAMDRHTEAFF.

This clone was counted only a few times. The V and J genes are TRBV6-1 and TRBJ2-1, with D possibly matching TRBD2 (5 bases). CDR1 is MNHNS, CDR2 SASEGT, per germline. The CDR3 spans 18 residues. Trimming took 3 bases from V and 0 from J, leaving 18 bases between them. This chain's CDR3 is CASSDGGFSSFSYNEQFF. As DNA, the CDR3 is TGTGCCAGCAGTGATGGAGGCTTCTCCTCGTTCTCCTACAATGAGCAGTTCTTC.

V is TRBV5-1 and J is TRBJ2-1; D ambiguous. The germline V and J ends were trimmed by 0 bases and 2 bases, with 9 bases remaining between them. Per germline, CDR1 SGHRS and CDR2 YFSETQ. CDR3 length: 15 residues. The CDR3 nucleotides read TGCGCCAGCAGCTTGGACCCACCGCCCTACAATGAGCAGTTCTTC. This gives the protein CASSLDPPPYNEQFF.

The V and J genes are TRBV28 and TRBJ2-7, with a weak D call TRBD2 (6 bases). V lost 4 bases to trimming and J lost 2 bases, with 15 bases between them. This CDR3 is 15 amino acids long. Per germline, CDR1 MDHEN and CDR2 SYDVKM. The CDR3 sequence is CASSSPRRAAYEQYF. In DNA, the CDR3 is TGTGCCAGCAGTTCCCCCCGGAGGGCTGCCTACGAGCAGTACTTC.

The rearrangement uses TRBV6-5 and TRBJ2-1; the match to TRBD1 covers 7 bases. V dropped 10 bases and J dropped 8; count of bases not matched to a gene: 8. Germline V CDR1 and CDR2: MNHEY, SVGAGI. The CDR3 is 12 amino acids. For the CDR3, the DNA is TGTGCCACTACCAACAGGGGAGATGAGCAGTTCTTC. This gives the protein CATTNRGDEQFF.

The rearrangement joins TRBV5-6 to TRBJ2-2; possibly TRBD1 for D (5 bases). Trimming removed 2 bases from V and 5 bases from J, with 16 bases in between. The CDR3 length is 16 residues. Germline V gene lookup returns CDR1 SGHDT and CDR2 YYEEEE. The CDR3 nucleotides are TGTGCCAGCAGCTTCTTAGGGGAAACAAGGACCGGGGAGCTGTTTTTT. Translating gives CASSFLGETRTGELFF.

The chain's CDR3 is CATSRGGTGALVGSPLHF. The CDR3 coding sequence is TGTGCCACCAGCAGAGGGGGGACAGGGGCCCTGGTGGGCTCACCCCTCCACTTT. The rearrangement uses TRBV15 and TRBJ1-6; 10 nucleotides match TRBD1. The CDR3 contains 18 residues. J was trimmed by 10 bases and V by 1 base; bases with no gene match: 13. CDR1 is LNHNV, CDR2 YYDKDF, per germline (reference sequence).

V is TRBV19 and J is TRBJ1-2, with TRBD1 identical over 11 bases. After removal of 8 bases from V and 8 bases from J, the junction contained 7 bases not matched to a gene. Germline CDR1 LNHDA, CDR2 SQIVND (reference sequence). This CDR3 comprises 13 residues. CDR3 in amino acids: CASVDRGRRGYTF. CDR3 bases: TGTGCCAGTGTGGACAGGGGGCGAAGGGGCTACACCTTC.

The genes are TRBV27 and TRBJ1-2, with a weak D call TRBD1 (6 bases). In germline, CDR1 is MNHEY, CDR2 SMNVEV (reference sequence). Trimming removed 10 bases at V and 8 bases at J, with 20 bases between. This CDR3 region has 13 residues. For the CDR3, the DNA is TGTGCCACCCTCTCCCAGGGGCCGCACGGCTACACCTTC. As protein: CATLSQGPHGYTF.

The V call is TRBV7-2, the J call TRBJ1-5; D uncertain. The V gene lost 2 bases and the J gene lost 11 bases, with 13 bases spanning the gap. CDR1 and CDR2 from the germline V gene are SGHTA and FQGNSA. The length of the CDR3 is 13 residues. The CDR3 DNA is TGTGCCAGCAGCTTAATCATGGCGAGGGCCCAGCATTTT. The encoded protein is CASSLIMARAQHF. The full variable domain, rest sourced from reference TRBV7-2 and TRBJ1-5, is GAGVSQSPSNKVTEKGKDVELRCDPISGHTALYWYRQSLGQGLEFLIYFQGNSAPDKSGLPSDRFSAERTGGSVSTLTIQRTQQEDSAVYLCASSLIMARAQHFGDGTRLSIL.

This chain joins TRBV6-6 and TRBJ2-7; 8 positions match TRBD2. J gave up 4 bases and V 0 bases, and 2 bases lay outside the gene matches. Germline CDR1 and CDR2: MNHNY and SVGAGI (reference sequence). The CDR3 runs to 14 residues. For the CDR3, the DNA is TGTGCCAGCAGTTACTCCGGGGGGGAGTACGAGCAGTACTTC. The encoded protein is CASSYSGGEYEQYF.

The CDR3, as DNA: TGTGCCAGCAGCGTAGGTTCAGGGAACTACAATGAGCAGTTCTTC. Residues: CASSVGSGNYNEQFF. The rearrangement links TRBV9 to TRBJ2-1; TRBD1 is a possible D gene (5 bases). Germline values: CDR1 SGDLS, CDR2 YYNGEE. The CDR3 has 15 amino acids. V lost 0 bases and J lost 3, with 10 bases in between.

The V and J genes are TRBV28 and TRBJ1-1, with a tentative D call TRBD1 (5 bases). Trimming stripped 5 bases from V and 5 bases from J, with 12 bases between. The length of the CDR3 is 13 residues. CDR1 is MDHEN and CDR2 is SYDVKM in the germline V gene. CDR3 protein: CASSLGVRTEAFF. The DNA of the CDR3 is TGTGCCAGCAGTCTGGGGGTACGGACTGAAGCTTTCTTT.

This clone was picked up one time. The rearrangement joins TRBV4-1 to TRBJ2-2, with D possibly TRBD2 on 5 matching bases. The CDR3 is 16 amino acids. Germline V lookup: CDR1 MGHRA, CDR2 YSYEKL. V dropped 4 bases and J dropped 4 bases, with 16 bases sitting between them. CDR3 sequence (DNA): TGCGCCAGCAGCCGCCCCGTGGCGGGTATCACCGGGGAGCTGTTTTTT. It translates to CASSRPVAGITGELFF.

This chain joins TRBV2 and TRBJ2-7; 9 positions agree with TRBD1. The V gene's germline CDR1 is SNHLY and CDR2 FYNNEI. The V gene end was trimmed by 2 bases and the J gene end by 3 bases; junction bases not matched to a gene: 5. This CDR3 spans 15 amino acids. The DNA of the CDR3 is TGTGCCAGCAGTGAACAGGACAGGGGCCTCTACGAGCAGTACTTC. It specifies CASSEQDRGLYEQYF.

The chain uses TRBV19 and TRBJ1-1, with D perhaps TRBD1 (5 bases). In germline, CDR1 is LNHDA, CDR2 SQIVND (reference sequence). Trimming cost V 5 bases and J 1 base, with 11 bases left between them. This CDR3 spans 14 amino acids. CDR3 in amino acids: CASSFHQGNTEAFF. CDR3 bases: TGTGCCAGTAGTTTCCACCAGGGGAACACTGAAGCTTTCTTT.

CDR3 coding DNA: TGTGCCAGCAGCCAACGGACAGGGGGCGCGTTGGAGACCCAGTACTTC. This gives the protein CASSQRTGGALETQYF. The chain uses TRBV5-6 and TRBJ2-5, with 11 bases identical to TRBD1. CDR1 is SGHDT and CDR2 is YYEEEE in the germline V gene. This CDR3 contains 16 residues. Germline trimming cut 4 bases from V and 5 bases from J; bases unmatched to any gene: 10.

The chain uses TRBV5-5 and TRBJ2-2, with D possibly TRBD1 on 6 matching bases. Germline CDR1 SGHKS, CDR2 YYEKEE (reference sequence). CDR3 length: 15 residues. V was shortened by 2 bases and J by 1 base, with 9 bases between the two germline ends. Here the CDR3 DNA reads TGTGCCAGCAGCTTCCTACAGGGGAACACCGGGGAGCTGTTTTTT. It translates to CASSFLQGNTGELFF.

The chain recombines TRBV6-1 with TRBJ2-7; TRBD1 matches 9 bases. The CDR3 runs 15 residues. The V gene end was trimmed by 4 bases and the J gene end by 2 bases; junction bases not matched to a gene: 6. Germline CDR1 is MNHNS and CDR2 is SASEGT. CDR3 in DNA: TGTGCCAGCAGTGGGTACACAGGGGGCGCCTACGAGCAGTACTTC. Translation gives CASSGYTGGAYEQYF.

This sequence joins TRBV7-9 and TRBJ1-1; D not resolved. The length of the CDR3 is 15 residues. Trimming removed 5 bases from V and 0 bases from J, with 13 bases in between. Germline CDR1 SEHNR, CDR2 FQNEAQ (reference sequence). The chain's CDR3 is CASSRNLAVNTEAFF. The CDR3 DNA reads TGTGCCAGCAGCCGCAATCTGGCGGTGAACACTGAAGCTTTCTTT. Full variable domain (remainder filled in from reference TRBV7-9 and TRBJ1-1): DTGVSQNPRHKITKRGQNVTFRCDPISEHNRLYWYRQTLGQGPEFLTYFQNEAQLEKSRLLSDRFSAERPKGSFSTLEIQRTEQGDSAMYLCASSRNLAVNTEAFFGQGTRLTVV.

This rearrangement joins TRBV15 to TRBJ2-7; the D gene is possibly TRBD2 (5 bases). This CDR3 contains 13 residues. V gave up 8 bases and J gave up 4 bases, with 15 bases separating them. From germline, CDR1 is LNHNV and CDR2 YYDKDF (reference sequence). CDR3 in DNA: TGTGCCACCGGGCGGGTGGGAATGTACGAGCAGTACTTC. Amino acids: CATGRVGMYEQYF.

The rearrangement links TRBV14 to TRBJ2-1; D is ambiguous. V gave up 1 base and J gave up 3 bases, with 1 base separating them. The CDR3 covers 12 residues. Germline CDR1 reads SGHDN; CDR2 reads FVKESK. DNA for the CDR3: TGTGCCAGCAGCCAAGGCTACAATGAGCAGTTCTTC. Translated: CASSQGYNEQFF.

V usage is TRBV28 and J usage is TRBJ2-3; weak D call: TRBD1 (7 bases). V lost 2 bases, J lost 3 bases, and 24 bases lay in between. The germline CDR1 and CDR2 sequences are MDHEN and SYDVKM. CDR3 length: 19 amino acids. The DNA for the CDR3 is TGTGCCAGCAGTTTACCGGAGGGGGCCTTCGCGTTTGGAACAGATACGCAGTATTTT. It translates to CASSLPEGAFAFGTDTQYF.

This chain links TRBV6-1 with TRBJ1-4, with D perhaps TRBD1 (5 bases). This CDR3 region has 15 residues. V was trimmed by 6 bases and J by 6 bases, leaving 17 bases between them. Germline loops: CDR1 MNHNS, CDR2 SASEGT. For the CDR3, the DNA is TGTGCCAGCAGCTTACTAGGGGAGTCCGATGAAAAACTGTTTTTT. It specifies CASSLLGESDEKLFF.

V is TRBV28 and J is TRBJ1-1, with 9 bases that match TRBD1. The CDR3 consists of 13 residues. The V gene end was trimmed by 6 bases and the J gene end by 3 bases; junction bases not matched to a gene: 2. Looked up from germline, CDR1 is MDHEN and CDR2 is SYDVKM. Written as DNA, the CDR3 is TGTGCCAGCAGAGGGGACAGGGACACTGAAGCTTTCTTT. Protein sequence: CASRGDRDTEAFF.

This chain uses TRBV7-8 with TRBJ2-5; TRBD2 matches 14 bases. The germline CDR1 and CDR2 sequences are SGHVS and FQNEAQ. Unmatched junction bases numbered 7, after V lost 5 bases and J lost 5 bases. The CDR3 is made up of 16 amino acids. Here the CDR3 DNA reads TGTGCCAGCAGCCTGAGACTAGCGGGAGGGGTGGAGACCCAGTACTTC. This encodes CASSLRLAGGVETQYF.

The chain is built from TRBV6-1 and TRBJ1-2; D remains unclear. This CDR3 region has 14 residues. Germline values: CDR1 MNHNS, CDR2 SASEGT. The V end lost 0 bases, the J end lost 4 bases, and 9 bases lay between the germline ends. CDR3 loop: CASSEALRSYGYTF. CDR3 nucleotide sequence: TGTGCCAGCAGTGAAGCGCTAAGGAGCTATGGCTACACCTTC.

The V gene is TRBV6-1, the J gene TRBJ2-2; 8 positions match TRBD1. CDR3 length: 15 amino acids. The V gene's germline CDR1 is MNHNS and CDR2 SASEGT. V trimming: 6 bases; J trimming: 0 bases; junction bases outside the gene matches: 3. The DNA of the CDR3 is TGTGCCAGCAGCTGGGACAGGCCGAACACCGGGGAGCTGTTTTTT. Translated, it gives CASSWDRPNTGELFF.